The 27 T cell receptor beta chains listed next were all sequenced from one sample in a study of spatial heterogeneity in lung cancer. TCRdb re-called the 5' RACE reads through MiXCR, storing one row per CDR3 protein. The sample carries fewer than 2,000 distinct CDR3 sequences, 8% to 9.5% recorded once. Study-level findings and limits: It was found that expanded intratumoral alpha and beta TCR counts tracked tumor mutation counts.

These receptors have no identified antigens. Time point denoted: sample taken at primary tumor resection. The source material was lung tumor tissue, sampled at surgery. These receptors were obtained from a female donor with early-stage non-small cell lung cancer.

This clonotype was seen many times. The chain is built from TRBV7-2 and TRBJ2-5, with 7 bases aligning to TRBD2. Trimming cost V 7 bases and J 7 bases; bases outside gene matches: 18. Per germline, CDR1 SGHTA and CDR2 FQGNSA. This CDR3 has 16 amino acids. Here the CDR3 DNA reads TGTGCCAGCACCCCCGCCGGTTTGCGGTCGGGGGGGACCCAGTACTTC. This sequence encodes CASTPAGLRSGGTQYF. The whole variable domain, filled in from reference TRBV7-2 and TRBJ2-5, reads GAGVSQSPSNKVTEKGKDVELRCDPISGHTALYWYRQSLGQGLEFLIYFQGNSAPDKSGLPSDRFSAERTGGSVSTLTIQRTQQEDSAVYLCASTPAGLRSGGTQYFGPGTRLLVL.

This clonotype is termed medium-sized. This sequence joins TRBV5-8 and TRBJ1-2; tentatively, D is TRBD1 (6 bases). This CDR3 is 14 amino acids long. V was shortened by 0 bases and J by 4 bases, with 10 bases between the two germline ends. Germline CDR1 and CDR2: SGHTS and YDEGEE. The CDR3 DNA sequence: TGTGCCAGCAGCTTGGACGCAGGGGCCTATGGCTACACCTTC. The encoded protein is CASSLDAGAYGYTF. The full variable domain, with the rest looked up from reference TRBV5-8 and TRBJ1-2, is EAGVTQSPTHLIKTRGQQATLRCSPISGHTSVYWYQQALGLGLQFLLWYDEGEERNRGNFPPRFSGRQFPNYSSELNVNALELEDSALYLCASSLDAGAYGYTFGSGTRLTVV.

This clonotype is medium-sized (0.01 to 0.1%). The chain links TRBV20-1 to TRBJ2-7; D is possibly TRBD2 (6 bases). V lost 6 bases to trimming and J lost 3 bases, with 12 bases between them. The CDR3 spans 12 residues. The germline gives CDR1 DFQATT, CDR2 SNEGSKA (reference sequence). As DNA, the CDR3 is TGCAGTGCGGCTGGGACTTTCTACGAGCAGTACTTC. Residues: CSAAGTFYEQYF.

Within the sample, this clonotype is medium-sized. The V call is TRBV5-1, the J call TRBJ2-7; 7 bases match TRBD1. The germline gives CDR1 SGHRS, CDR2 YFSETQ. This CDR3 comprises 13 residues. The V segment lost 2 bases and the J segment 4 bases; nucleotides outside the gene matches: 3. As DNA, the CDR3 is TGCGCCAGCAGCTTATACAGGGGTTACGAGCAGTACTTC. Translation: CASSLYRGYEQYF. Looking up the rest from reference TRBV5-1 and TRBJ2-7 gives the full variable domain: KAGVTQTPRYLIKTRGQQVTLSCSPISGHRSVSWYQQTPGQGLQFLFEYFSETQRNKGNFPGRFSGRQFSNSRSEMNVSTLELGDSALYLCASSLYRGYEQYFGPGTRLTVT.

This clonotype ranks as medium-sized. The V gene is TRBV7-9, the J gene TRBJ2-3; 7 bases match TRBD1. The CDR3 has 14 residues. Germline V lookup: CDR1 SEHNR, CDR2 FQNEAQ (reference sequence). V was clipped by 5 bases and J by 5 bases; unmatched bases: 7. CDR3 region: CASSTGTDKDTQYF. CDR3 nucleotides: TGTGCCAGCAGCACCGGGACAGATAAAGATACGCAGTATTTT.

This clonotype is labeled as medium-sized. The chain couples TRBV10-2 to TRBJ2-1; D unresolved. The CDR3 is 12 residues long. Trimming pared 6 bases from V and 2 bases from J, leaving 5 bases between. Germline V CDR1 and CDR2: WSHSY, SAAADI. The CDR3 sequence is CASRDPYNEQFF. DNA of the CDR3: TGCGCCAGCAGGGACCCCTACAATGAGCAGTTCTTC.

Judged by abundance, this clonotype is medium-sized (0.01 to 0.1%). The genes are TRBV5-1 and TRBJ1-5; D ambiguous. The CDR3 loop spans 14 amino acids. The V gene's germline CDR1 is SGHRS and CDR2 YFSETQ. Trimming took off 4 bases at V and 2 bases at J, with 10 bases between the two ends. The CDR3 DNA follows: TGCGCCAGCAGCCCGGGTCAGGGCAATCAGCCCCAGCATTTT. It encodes CASSPGQGNQPQHF.

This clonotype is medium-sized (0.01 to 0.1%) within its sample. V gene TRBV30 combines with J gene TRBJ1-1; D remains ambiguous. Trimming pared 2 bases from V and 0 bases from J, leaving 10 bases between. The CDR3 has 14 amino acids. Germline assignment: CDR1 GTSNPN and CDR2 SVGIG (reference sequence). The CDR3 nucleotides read TGTGCCTGGAGTCCTTCTCTCATGAACACTGAAGCTTTCTTT. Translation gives CAWSPSLMNTEAFF.

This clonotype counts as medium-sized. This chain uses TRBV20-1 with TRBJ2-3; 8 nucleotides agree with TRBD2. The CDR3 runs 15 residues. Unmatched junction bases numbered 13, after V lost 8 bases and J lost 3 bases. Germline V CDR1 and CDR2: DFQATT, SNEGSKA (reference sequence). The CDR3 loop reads CSPYGRGGSTDTQYF. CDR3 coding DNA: TGCAGTCCTTATGGTCGCGGGGGGTCGACAGATACGCAGTATTTT.

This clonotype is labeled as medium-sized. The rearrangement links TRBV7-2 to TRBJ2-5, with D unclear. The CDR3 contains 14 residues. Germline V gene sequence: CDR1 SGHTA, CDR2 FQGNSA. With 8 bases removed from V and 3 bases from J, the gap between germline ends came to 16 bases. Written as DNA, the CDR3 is TGTGCCAGCGGTTATGGTGTCCCTGAAGAGACCCAGTACTTC. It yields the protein CASGYGVPEETQYF.

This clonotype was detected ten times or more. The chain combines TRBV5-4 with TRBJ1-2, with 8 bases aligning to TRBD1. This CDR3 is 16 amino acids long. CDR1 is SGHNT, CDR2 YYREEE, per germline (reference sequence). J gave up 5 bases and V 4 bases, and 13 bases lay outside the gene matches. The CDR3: CASSLGGQDSKYGYTF. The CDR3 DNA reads TGTGCCAGCAGCCTGGGGGGACAGGACTCGAAGTATGGCTACACCTTC.

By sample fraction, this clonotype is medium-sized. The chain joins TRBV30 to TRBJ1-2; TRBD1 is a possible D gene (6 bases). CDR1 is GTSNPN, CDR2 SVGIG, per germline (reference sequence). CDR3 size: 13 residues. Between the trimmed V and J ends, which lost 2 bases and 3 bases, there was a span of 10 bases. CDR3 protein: CAWSRGADYGYTF. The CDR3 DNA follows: TGTGCCTGGAGTCGGGGGGCTGACTATGGCTACACCTTC.

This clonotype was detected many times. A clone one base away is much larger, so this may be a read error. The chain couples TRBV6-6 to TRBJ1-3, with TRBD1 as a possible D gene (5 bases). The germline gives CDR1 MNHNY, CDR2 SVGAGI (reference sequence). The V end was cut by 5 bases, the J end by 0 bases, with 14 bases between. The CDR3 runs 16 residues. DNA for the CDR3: TGTGCCAGCAGTGCCCGACAGCTGACCTCTGGAAACACCATATATTTT. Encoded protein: CASSARQLTSGNTIYF.

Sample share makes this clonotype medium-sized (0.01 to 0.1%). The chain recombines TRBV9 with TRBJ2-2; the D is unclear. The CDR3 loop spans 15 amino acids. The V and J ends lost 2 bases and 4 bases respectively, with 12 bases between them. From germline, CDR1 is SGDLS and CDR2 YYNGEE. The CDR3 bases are TGTGCCAGCAGCGTGGTTGGGAAAAGCACCGGGGAGCTGTTTTTT. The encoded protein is CASSVVGKSTGELFF.

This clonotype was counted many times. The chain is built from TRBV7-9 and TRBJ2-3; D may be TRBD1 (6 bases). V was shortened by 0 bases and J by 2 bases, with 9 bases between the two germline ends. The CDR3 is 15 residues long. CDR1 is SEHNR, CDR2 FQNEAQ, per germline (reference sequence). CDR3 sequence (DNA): TGTGCCAGCAGCTTAGCGGGGGCGTACACAGATACGCAGTATTTT. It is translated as CASSLAGAYTDTQYF.

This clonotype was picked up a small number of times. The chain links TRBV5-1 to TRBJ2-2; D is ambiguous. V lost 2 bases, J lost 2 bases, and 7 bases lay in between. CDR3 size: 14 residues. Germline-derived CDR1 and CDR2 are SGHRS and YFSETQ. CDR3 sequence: CASSLSLNTGELFF. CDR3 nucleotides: TGCGCCAGCAGCTTATCCCTAAACACCGGGGAGCTGTTTTTT. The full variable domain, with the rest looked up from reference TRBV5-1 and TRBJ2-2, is KAGVTQTPRYLIKTRGQQVTLSCSPISGHRSVSWYQQTPGQGLQFLFEYFSETQRNKGNFPGRFSGRQFSNSRSEMNVSTLELGDSALYLCASSLSLNTGELFFGEGSRLTVL.

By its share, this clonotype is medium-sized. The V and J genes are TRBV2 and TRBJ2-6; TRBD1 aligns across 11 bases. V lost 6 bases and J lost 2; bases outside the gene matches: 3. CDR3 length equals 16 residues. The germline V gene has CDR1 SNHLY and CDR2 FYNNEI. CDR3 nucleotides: TGTGCCAGCAGGCGGGACAGGGGGGCTGGGGCCAACGTCCTGACTTTC. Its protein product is CASRRDRGAGANVLTF. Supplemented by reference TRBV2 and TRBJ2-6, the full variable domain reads EPEVTQTPSHQVTQMGQEVILRCVPISNHLYFYWYRQILGQKVEFLVSFYNNEISEKSEIFDDQFSVERPDGSNFTLKIRSTKLEDSAMYFCASRRDRGAGANVLTFGAGSRLTVL.

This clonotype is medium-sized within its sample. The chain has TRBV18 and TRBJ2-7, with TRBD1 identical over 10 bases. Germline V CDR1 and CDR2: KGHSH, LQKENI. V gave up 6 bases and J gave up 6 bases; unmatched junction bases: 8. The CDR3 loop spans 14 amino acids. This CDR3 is CASSAGDRGVEQYF. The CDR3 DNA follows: TGTGCCAGCTCTGCCGGGGACAGGGGTGTCGAGCAGTACTTC.

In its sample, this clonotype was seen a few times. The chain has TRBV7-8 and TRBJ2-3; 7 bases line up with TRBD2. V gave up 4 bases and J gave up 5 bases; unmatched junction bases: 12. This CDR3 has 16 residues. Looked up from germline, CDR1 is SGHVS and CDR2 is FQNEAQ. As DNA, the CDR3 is TGTGCCAGCAGCTGGGGGGACTACCAATGGGGAGATACGCAGTATTTT. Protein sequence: CASSWGDYQWGDTQYF.

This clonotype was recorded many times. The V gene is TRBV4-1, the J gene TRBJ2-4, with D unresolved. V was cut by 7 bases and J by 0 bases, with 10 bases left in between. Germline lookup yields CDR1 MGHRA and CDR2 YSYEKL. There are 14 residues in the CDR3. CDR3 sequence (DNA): TGCGCCAGCACCACCATCGGAGCCAAAAACATTCAGTACTTC. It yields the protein CASTTIGAKNIQYF.

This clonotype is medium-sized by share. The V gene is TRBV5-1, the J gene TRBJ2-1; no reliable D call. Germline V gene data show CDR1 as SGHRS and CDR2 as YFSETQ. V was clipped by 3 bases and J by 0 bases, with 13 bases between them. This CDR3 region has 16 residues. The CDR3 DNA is TGCGCCAGCAGCTCCTGGACGGCGAGCTCCTACAATGAGCAGTTCTTC. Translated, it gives CASSSWTASSYNEQFF.

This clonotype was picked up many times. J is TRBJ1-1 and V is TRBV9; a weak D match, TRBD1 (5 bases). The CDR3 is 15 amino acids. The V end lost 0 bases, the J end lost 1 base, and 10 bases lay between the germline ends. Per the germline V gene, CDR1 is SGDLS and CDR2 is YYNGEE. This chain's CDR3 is CASSVGQLRNTEAFF. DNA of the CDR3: TGTGCCAGCAGCGTAGGACAGTTGCGGAACACTGAAGCTTTCTTT.

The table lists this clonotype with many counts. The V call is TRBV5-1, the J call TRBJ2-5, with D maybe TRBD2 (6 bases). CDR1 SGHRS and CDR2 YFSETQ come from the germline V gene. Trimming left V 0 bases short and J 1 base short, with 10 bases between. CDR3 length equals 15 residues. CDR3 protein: CASSLDGGPQETQYF. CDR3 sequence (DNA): TGCGCCAGCAGCTTGGACGGGGGTCCCCAAGAGACCCAGTACTTC.

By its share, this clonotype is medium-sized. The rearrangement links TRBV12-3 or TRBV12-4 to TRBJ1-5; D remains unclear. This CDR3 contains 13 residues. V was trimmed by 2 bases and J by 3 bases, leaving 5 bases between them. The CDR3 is CASSLRDNQPQHF. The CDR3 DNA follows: TGTGCCAGCAGTTTAAGGGACAATCAGCCCCAGCATTTT.

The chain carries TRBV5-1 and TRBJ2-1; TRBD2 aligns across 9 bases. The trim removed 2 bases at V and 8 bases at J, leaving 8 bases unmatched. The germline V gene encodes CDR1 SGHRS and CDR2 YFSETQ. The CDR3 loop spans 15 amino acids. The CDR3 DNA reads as TGCGCCAGCAGCTTTGGCGGGGGGGCCCCGGATGAGCAGTTCTTC. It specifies CASSFGGGAPDEQFF.

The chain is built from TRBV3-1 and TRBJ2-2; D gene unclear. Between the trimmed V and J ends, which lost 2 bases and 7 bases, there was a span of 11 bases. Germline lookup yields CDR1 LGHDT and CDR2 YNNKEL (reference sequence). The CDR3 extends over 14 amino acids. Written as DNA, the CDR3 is TGTGCCAGCAGCCAAAATGGAGTCGACGGGGAGCTGTTTTTT. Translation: CASSQNGVDGELFF.

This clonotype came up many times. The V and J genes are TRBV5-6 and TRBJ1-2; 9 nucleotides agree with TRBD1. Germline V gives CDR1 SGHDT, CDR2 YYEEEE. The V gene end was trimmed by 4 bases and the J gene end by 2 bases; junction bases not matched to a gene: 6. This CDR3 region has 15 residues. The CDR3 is CASSGGQGKNYGYTF. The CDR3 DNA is TGTGCCAGCAGCGGGGGACAGGGAAAGAACTATGGCTACACCTTC.